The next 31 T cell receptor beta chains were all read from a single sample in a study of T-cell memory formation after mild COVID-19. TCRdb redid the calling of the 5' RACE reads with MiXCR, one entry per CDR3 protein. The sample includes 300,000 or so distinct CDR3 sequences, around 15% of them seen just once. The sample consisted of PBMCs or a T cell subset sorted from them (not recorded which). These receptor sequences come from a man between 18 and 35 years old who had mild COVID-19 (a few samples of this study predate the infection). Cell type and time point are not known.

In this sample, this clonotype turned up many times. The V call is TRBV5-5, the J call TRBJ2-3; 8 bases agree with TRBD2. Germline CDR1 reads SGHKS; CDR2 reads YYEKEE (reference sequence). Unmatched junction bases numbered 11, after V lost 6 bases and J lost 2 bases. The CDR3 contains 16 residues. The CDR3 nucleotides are TGTGCCAGCACCCTGCACAGCGGGGGCGTCACAGATACGCAGTATTTT. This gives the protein CASTLHSGGVTDTQYF.

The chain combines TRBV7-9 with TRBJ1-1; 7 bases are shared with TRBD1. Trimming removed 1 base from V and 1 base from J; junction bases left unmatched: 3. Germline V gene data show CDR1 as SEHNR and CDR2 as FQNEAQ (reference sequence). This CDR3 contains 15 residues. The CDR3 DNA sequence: TGTGCCAGCAGCTTAGAACAGGGGCGGAACACTGAAGCTTTCTTT. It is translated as CASSLEQGRNTEAFF.

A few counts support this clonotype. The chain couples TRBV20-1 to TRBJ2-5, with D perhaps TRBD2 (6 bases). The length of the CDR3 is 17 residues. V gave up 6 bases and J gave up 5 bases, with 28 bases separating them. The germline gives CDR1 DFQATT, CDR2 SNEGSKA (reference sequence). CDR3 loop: CSAARAPPGGIQETQYF. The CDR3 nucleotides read TGCAGTGCCGCTAGGGCCCCGCCAGGAGGGATTCAGGAGACCCAGTACTTC.

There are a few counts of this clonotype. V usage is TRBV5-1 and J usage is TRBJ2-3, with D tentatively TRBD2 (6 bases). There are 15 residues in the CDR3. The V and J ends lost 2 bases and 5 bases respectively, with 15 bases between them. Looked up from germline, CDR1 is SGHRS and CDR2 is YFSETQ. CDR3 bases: TGCGCCAGCAGCTTATGGTCTAGCGTGGGAGATACGCAGTATTTT. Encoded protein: CASSLWSSVGDTQYF. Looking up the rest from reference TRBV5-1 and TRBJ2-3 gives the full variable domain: KAGVTQTPRYLIKTRGQQVTLSCSPISGHRSVSWYQQTPGQGLQFLFEYFSETQRNKGNFPGRFSGRQFSNSRSEMNVSTLELGDSALYLCASSLWSSVGDTQYFGPGTRLTVL.

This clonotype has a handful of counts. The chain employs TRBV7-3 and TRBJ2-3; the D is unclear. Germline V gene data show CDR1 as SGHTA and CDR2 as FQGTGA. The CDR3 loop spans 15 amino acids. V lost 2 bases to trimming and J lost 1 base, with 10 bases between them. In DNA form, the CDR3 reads TGTGCCAGCAGCTTATTGTCAGTTGGCACAGATACGCAGTATTTT. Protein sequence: CASSLLSVGTDTQYF.

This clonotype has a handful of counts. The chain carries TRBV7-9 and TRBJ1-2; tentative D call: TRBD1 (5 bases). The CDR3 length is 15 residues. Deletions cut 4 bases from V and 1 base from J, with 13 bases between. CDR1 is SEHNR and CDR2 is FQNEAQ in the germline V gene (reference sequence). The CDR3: CASSSREIHNYGYTF. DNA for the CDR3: TGTGCCAGCAGCTCCAGGGAGATCCATAACTATGGCTACACCTTC.

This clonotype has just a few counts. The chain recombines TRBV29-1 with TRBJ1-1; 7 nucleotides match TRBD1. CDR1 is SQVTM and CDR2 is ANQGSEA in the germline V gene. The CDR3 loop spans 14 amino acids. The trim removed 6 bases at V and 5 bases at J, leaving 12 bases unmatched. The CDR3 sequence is CSVMPDRDETEAFF. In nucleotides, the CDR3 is TGCAGCGTAATGCCCGACAGGGATGAGACTGAAGCTTTCTTT.

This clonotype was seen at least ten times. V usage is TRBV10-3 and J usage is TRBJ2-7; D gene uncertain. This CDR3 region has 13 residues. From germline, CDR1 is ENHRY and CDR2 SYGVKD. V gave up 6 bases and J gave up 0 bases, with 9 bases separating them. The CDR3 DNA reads TGTGCCATCAGCCCAGATAGCTCCTACGAGCAGTACGTC. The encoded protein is CAISPDSSYEQYV.

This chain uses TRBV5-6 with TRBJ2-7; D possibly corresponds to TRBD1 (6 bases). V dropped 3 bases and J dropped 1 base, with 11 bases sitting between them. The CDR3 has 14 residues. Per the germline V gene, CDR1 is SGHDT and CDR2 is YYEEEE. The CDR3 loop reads CASSSQRGSYEQYF. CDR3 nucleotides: TGTGCCAGCAGCTCCCAAAGGGGGTCCTACGAGCAGTACTTC.

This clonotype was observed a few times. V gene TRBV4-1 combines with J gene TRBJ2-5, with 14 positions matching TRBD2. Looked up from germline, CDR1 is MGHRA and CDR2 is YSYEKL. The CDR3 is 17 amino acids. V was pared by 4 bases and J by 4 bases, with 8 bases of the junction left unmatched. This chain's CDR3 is CASSRMGLAGASETQYF. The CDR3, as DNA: TGCGCCAGCAGCCGAATGGGACTAGCGGGGGCATCAGAGACCCAGTACTTC.

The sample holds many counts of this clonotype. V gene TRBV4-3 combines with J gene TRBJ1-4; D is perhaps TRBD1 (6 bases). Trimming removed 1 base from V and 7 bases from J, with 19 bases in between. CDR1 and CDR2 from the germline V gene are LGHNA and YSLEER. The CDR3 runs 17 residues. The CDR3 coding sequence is TGCGCCAGCAGCCAAGCGTTCCCCGGGACACAAAGTGAAAAACTGTTTTTT. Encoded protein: CASSQAFPGTQSEKLFF.

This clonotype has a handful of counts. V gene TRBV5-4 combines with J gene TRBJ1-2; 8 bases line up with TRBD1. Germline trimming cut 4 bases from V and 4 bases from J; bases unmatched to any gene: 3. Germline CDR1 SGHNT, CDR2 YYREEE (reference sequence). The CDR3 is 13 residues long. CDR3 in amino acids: CASSAGTGYGYTF. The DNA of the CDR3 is TGTGCCAGCAGCGCCGGGACAGGCTATGGCTACACCTTC.

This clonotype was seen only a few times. The CDR3 sequence is CASSHRGGGTSYEQYF. CDR3 DNA: TGTGCCAGCAGCCACCGGGGCGGGGGGACGTCCTACGAGCAGTACTTC. The V and J genes are TRBV7-2 and TRBJ2-7; 8 nucleotides match TRBD2. Germline CDR1 is SGHTA and CDR2 is FQGNSA. The junction had 10 bases not matched to a gene; V was cut back by 5 bases and J by 1 base. CDR3 size: 16 residues.

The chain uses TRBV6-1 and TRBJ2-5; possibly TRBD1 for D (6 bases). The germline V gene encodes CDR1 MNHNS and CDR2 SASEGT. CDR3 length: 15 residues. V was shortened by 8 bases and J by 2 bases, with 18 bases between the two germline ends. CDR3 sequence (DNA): TGTGCCAGCCAGCGGACAGCTCATCTACAAGAGACCCAGTACTTC. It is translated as CASQRTAHLQETQYF.

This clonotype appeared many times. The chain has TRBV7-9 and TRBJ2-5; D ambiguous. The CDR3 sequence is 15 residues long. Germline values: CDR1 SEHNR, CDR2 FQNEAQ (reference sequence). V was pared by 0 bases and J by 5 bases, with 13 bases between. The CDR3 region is CASSLAHRTPETQYF. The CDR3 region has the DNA TGTGCCAGCAGCTTAGCGCACAGAACTCCGGAGACCCAGTACTTC.

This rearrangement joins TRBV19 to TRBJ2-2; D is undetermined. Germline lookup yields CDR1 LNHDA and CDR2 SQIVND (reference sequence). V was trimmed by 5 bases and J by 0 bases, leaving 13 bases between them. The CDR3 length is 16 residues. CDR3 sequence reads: CASSLGPGANTGELFF. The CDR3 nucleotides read TGTGCCAGTAGTCTGGGTCCTGGGGCGAACACCGGGGAGCTGTTTTTT. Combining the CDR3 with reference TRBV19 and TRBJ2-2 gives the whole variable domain DGGITQSPKYLFRKEGQNVTLSCEQNLNHDAMYWYRQDPGQGLRLIYYSQIVNDFQKGDIAEGYSVSREKKESFPLTVTSAQKNPTAFYLCASSLGPGANTGELFFGEGSRLTVL.

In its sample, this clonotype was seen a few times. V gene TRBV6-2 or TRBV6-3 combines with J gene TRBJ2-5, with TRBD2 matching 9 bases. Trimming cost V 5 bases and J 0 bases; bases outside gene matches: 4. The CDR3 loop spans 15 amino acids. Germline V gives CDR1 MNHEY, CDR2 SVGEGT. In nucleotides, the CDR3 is TGTGCCAGCAGTGTGCTAGCGGGGTACCAAGAGACCCAGTACTTC. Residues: CASSVLAGYQETQYF.

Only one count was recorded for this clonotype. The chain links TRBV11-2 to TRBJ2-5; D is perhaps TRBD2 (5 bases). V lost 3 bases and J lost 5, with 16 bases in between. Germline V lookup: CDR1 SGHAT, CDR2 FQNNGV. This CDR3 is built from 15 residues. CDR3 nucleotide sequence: TGTGCCAGCAGCTTCGGAGGAGGAGGCCGGGAGACCCAGTACTTC. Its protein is CASSFGGGGRETQYF. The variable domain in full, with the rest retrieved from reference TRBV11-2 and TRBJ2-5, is EAGVAQSPRYKIIEKRQSVAFWCNPISGHATLYWYQQILGQGPKLLIQFQNNGVVDDSQLPKDRFSAERLKGVDSTLKIQPAKLEDSAVYLCASSFGGGGRETQYFGPGTRLLVL.

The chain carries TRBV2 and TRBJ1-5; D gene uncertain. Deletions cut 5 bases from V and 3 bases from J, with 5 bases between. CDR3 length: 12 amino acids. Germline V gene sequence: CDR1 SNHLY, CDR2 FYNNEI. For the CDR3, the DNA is TGTGCCAGCAGTATTGACAATCAGCCCCAGCATTTT. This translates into CASSIDNQPQHF. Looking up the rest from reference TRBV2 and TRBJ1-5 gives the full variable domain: EPEVTQTPSHQVTQMGQEVILRCVPISNHLYFYWYRQILGQKVEFLVSFYNNEISEKSEIFDDQFSVERPDGSNFTLKIRSTKLEDSAMYFCASSIDNQPQHFGDGTRLSIL.

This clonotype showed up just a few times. CDR3 DNA: TGCGCCAGCAGCTTGGGCTCTGGGGATGGCTACACCTTC. As protein: CASSLGSGDGYTF. The gene calls are TRBV5-1 and TRBJ1-2, with D uncertain. V lost 0 bases and J lost 6, with 9 bases in between. In germline, CDR1 is SGHRS, CDR2 YFSETQ. The CDR3 consists of 13 residues. The whole variable domain, remainder taken from reference TRBV5-1 and TRBJ1-2, is KAGVTQTPRYLIKTRGQQVTLSCSPISGHRSVSWYQQTPGQGLQFLFEYFSETQRNKGNFPGRFSGRQFSNSRSEMNVSTLELGDSALYLCASSLGSGDGYTFGSGTRLTVV.

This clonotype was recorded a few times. The CDR3 here is CASSVVAGQDTQYF. The CDR3 coding sequence is TGTGCCAGCAGCGTAGTCGCAGGGCAAGATACGCAGTATTTT. The rearrangement joins TRBV9 to TRBJ2-3, with D maybe TRBD1 (5 bases). V was shortened by 0 bases and J by 5 bases, with 10 bases between the two germline ends. The germline V gene encodes CDR1 SGDLS and CDR2 YYNGEE. The CDR3 runs to 14 residues. The whole variable domain, filled in from reference TRBV9 and TRBJ2-3, reads DSGVTQTPKHLITATGQRVTLRCSPRSGDLSVYWYQQSLDQGLQFLIQYYNGEERAKGNILERFSAQQFPDLHSELNLSSLELGDSALYFCASSVVAGQDTQYFGPGTRLTVL.

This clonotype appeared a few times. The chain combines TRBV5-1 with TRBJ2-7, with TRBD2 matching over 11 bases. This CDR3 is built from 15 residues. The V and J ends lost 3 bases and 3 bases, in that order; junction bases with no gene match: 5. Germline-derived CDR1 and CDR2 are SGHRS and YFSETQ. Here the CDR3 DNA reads TGCGCCAGCAGCTCCACTAGCGGGGGTGACTACGAGCAGTACTTC. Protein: CASSSTSGGDYEQYF. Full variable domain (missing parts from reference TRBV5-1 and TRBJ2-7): KAGVTQTPRYLIKTRGQQVTLSCSPISGHRSVSWYQQTPGQGLQFLFEYFSETQRNKGNFPGRFSGRQFSNSRSEMNVSTLELGDSALYLCASSSTSGGDYEQYFGPGTRLTVT.

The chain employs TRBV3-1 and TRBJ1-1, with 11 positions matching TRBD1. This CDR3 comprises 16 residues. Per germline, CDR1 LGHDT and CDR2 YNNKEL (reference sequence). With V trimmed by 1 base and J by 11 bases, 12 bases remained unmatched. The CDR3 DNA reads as TGTGCCAGCAGCCAAGTTTTCCGGGACAGGGGGTCGGCGGCTTTCTTT. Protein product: CASSQVFRDRGSAAFF.

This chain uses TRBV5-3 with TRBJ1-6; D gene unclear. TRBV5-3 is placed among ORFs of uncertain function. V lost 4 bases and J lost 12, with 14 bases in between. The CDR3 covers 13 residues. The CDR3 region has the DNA TGTGCCAGAAGCCTCCGACCTCGCAGACCCCTCCACTTT. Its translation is CARSLRPRRPLHF.

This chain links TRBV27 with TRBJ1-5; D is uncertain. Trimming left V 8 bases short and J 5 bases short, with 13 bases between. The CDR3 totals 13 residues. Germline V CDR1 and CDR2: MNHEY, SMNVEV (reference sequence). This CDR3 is CASAPKDDQPQHF. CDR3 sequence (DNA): TGTGCCAGCGCACCTAAGGATGATCAGCCCCAGCATTTT.

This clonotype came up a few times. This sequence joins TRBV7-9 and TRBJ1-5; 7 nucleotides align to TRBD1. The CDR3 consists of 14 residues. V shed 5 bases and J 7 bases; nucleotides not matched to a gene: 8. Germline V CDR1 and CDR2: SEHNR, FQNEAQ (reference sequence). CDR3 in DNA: TGTGCCAGCAGCCCAGGGGGAACCGGACAGCCCCAGCATTTT. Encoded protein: CASSPGGTGQPQHF.

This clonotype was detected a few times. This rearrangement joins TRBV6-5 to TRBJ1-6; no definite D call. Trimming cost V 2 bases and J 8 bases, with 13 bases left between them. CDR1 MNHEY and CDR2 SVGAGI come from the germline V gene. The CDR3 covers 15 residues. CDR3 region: CASSYRSAGDSPLHF. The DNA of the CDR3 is TGTGCCAGCAGTTACCGTAGCGCGGGAGATTCACCCCTCCACTTT.

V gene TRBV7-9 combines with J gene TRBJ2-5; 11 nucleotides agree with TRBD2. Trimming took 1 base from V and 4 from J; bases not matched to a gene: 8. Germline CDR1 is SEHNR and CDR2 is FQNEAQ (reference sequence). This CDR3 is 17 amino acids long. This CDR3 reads CASSLVSGLAGGETQYF. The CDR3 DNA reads TGTGCCAGCAGCTTAGTTTCGGGGCTAGCGGGGGGAGAGACCCAGTACTTC.

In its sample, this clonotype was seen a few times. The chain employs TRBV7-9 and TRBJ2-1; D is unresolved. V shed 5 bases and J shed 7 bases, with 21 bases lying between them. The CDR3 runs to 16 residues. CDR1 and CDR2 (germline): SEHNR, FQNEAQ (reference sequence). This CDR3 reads CASSEHLLVAINEQFF. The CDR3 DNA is TGTGCCAGCAGCGAGCACCTTCTAGTTGCCATAAATGAGCAGTTCTTC.

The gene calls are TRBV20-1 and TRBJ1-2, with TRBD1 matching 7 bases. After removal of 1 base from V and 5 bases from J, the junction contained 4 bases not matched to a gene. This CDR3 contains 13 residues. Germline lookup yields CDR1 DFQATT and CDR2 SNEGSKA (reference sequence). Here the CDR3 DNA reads TGCAGTGCTAGAGTCGGGACAGATTATGGCTACACCTTC. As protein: CSARVGTDYGYTF.

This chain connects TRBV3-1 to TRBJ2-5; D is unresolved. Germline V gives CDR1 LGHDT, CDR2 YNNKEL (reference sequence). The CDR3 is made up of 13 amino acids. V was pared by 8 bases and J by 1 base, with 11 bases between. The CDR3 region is CASAVRFQETQYF. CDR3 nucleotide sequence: TGTGCCAGCGCGGTTCGGTTCCAAGAGACCCAGTACTTC.